The sequence of this TCR beta chain was determined in a study of PD-1 blockade in classical Hodgkin lymphoma (dated by TCRdb to the early 2020s). About the study as a whole: Nivolumab dosing was 3 mg/kg intravenously every 2 weeks, continuing until either disease progression or unacceptable toxicity. To define a peripheral blood immune signature of response to PD-1 blockade in classical Hodgkin lymphoma, the study combined TCR beta sequencing with CyTOF. The paper as a whole reports these results and caveats: The study was restricted to a single clinical trial cohort, and the causes of repertoire differences, possibly disease activity or prior therapy, were left undefined. Lower diversity was seen in patients whose nivolumab began less than 1 year after ASCT, and these patients were left out of later analyses so that immune reconstitution would not confound the results. Baseline diversity similar to that of newly diagnosed patients was observed in trial patients achieving complete response, whereas significantly lower diversity was observed in partial responders and progressors. CD4+ but not CD8+ TCR diversity rose significantly by C4D1 (p=0.0027 vs p=0.16), most apparent in complete responders (p=0.02). Baseline TCR diversity was reported to be lower in newly diagnosed patients than in healthy donors, and even lower in relapsed/refractory patients.

The sample's time point label is to be understood as: cycle 1 day 1 (C1D1), immediately before nivolumab initiation. Relapse after autologous stem cell transplantation had occurred in all trial patients, and cohorts A, B and C were distinguished by prior brentuximab vedotin exposure. A total of under 70 patients with relapsed/refractory classical Hodgkin lymphoma made up the trial cohort, and each patient's best overall response was complete response, partial response or progressive disease. Single-agent nivolumab was administered to trial patients in the multi-cohort phase II CheckMate 205 trial. An independent review committee assessed best overall response by applying the 2007 International Working Group response criteria. Trial PBMCs were collected immediately before nivolumab initiation (C1D1) and during therapy at cycle 2 day 1 and cycle 4 day 1. Peripheral blood was collected in 8 mL Vacutainer Cell Preparation Tubes, from which PBMCs were isolated by centrifugation and then cryopreserved.

Remarks on this clone: The antigen this receptor binds is unknown. Per-base quality was not reported, and no clone a single base away is much larger than it.

Genomic DNA was isolated using the Qiagen DNeasy kit from unsorted PBMCs as well as from negatively selected CD4+ and CD8+ fractions. TCR beta CDR3 regions were subjected to amplification by immunoSEQ multiplex PCR with primers that anneal to V and J segments. Amplification bias was minimized using a synthetic immune receptor repertoire, and residual bias was removed computationally after sequencing. The original pipeline was this. Repertoire diversity was quantified as the Shannon entropy index using custom Python scripts. Unsorted, CD4+ and CD8+ repertoires were examined separately, except in combined analyses, for which CD4+ and CD8+ sequences were merged in silico. A clone was considered expanded if an increase in frequency of at least 2-fold after treatment relative to C1D1 was found, and a pseudocount of 0.5 was applied to clones undetected at baseline. Clones with 0 or 1 copy at C1D1 were classified as singleton clones, and clones with 2 or more copies were classified as non-singleton clones. Clones expanded in unsorted samples were assigned a CD4+, CD8+ or unknown annotation through matching of protein sequences in sorted samples from the same patient. Wilcoxon tests were applied to paired samples to test diversity changes from C1D1 to C4D1. Entries here come from immuneACCESS through TCRdb and include only in-frame sequences with V and J called. Some clones fail to appear in such tables; in the studies checked, an unresolved V gene covers under half of the shortfall, and the cause of the remainder is unknown. Clonal size and the V and J genes are those of that table, whereas D and trimming came from the DNA. The sample table contains over 10,000 clones; only one count was recorded for approximately 91% of them. More than 9% of the sample lies in the top ten.

The TCR originated in a human donor with classical Hodgkin lymphoma. The sequencing used peripheral blood mononuclear cells (PBMCs), collected at baseline.

The encoded CDR3 is CASSTGTGGRGRETQYF. The sequence in DNA is TGTGCCAGCAGCACCGGGACAGGGGGCCGGGGTAGGGAGACCCAGTACTTC. In this chain, TRBV7-9 is recombined with TRBJ2-5, with TRBD1 matching 12 junction bases. For CDR1 and CDR2, the germline V gene (reference sequence) lists SEHNR and FQNEAQ. The germline V and J ends show losses of 5 bases and 5 bases respectively, and no gene match explains 12 bases of the junction. The CDR3 spans 17 residues, from the cysteine through the phenylalanine. The kept DNA is CDR3 alone, 51 bases in frame from the first base.